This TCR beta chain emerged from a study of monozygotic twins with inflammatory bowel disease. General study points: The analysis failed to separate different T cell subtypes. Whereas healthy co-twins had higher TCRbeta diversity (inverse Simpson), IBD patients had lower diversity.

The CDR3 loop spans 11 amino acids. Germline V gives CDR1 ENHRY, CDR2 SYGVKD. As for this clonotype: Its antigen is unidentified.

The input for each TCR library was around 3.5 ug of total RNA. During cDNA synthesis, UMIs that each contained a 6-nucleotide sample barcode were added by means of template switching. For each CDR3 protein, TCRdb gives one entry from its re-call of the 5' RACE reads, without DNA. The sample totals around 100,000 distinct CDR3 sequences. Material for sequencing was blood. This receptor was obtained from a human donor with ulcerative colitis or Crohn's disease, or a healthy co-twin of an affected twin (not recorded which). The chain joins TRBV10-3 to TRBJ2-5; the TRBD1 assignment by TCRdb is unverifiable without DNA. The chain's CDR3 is CATGQSQTQYF.